The 10 T cell receptor beta chains below were found in one sample sequenced in a study of OX40 agonist ivuxolimab in advanced cancers. Assay: immunoSEQ multiplex PCR; the TCRdb copy retains only in-frame clones and omits some. The data contain 80,000 to 95,000 clones, less than 95% of them singletons. Sequencing used CD4+ or CD8+ T cells sorted from blood, obtained in a trial of the OX40 agonist ivuxolimab. These receptor sequences come from an adult with an advanced solid tumor such as melanoma, head and neck, liver or kidney cancer.

The chain combines TRBV25-1 with TRBJ1-1; TRBD1 matches 9 bases. CDR1 and CDR2 (germline): MGHDK, SYGVNS. The CDR3 has 15 amino acids. V gave up 3 bases and J gave up 5 bases; unmatched junction bases: 7. CDR3 coding DNA: TGTGCCAGCAGTGATAAACAGGGGGCAAAGACTGAAGCTTTCTTT. It yields the protein CASSDKQGAKTEAFF.

This chain links TRBV7-9 with TRBJ2-2, with 10 bases lining up with TRBD1. CDR3 length: 16 amino acids. The germline CDR1 and CDR2 sequences are SEHNR and FQNEAQ (reference sequence). Unmatched junction bases numbered 3, after V lost 5 bases and J lost 0 bases. The CDR3 DNA reads as TGTGCCAGCAGCAGGGGACAGGGGTCGAACACCGGGGAGCTGTTTTTT. Protein sequence: CASSRGQGSNTGELFF.

This chain uses TRBV9 with TRBJ2-7; D unclear. The CDR3 runs to 15 residues. Germline lookup yields CDR1 SGDLS and CDR2 YYNGEE. V gave up 0 bases and J gave up 0 bases, with 10 bases separating them. The CDR3 here is CASSVDAQSSYEQYF. The CDR3 DNA sequence: TGTGCCAGCAGCGTAGATGCCCAGAGCTCCTACGAGCAGTACTTC.

V is TRBV6-6 and J is TRBJ1-5; 8 bases match TRBD1. The CDR3 has 16 residues. Per germline, CDR1 MNHNY and CDR2 SVGAGI (reference sequence). Trimming cost V 2 bases and J 7 bases; bases outside gene matches: 10. The CDR3 bases are TGTGCCAGCAGTTACGGGGCGGACAGGGTCGTCCAGCCCCAGCATTTT. It codes for CASSYGADRVVQPQHF.

This clone was recorded a few times. The genes are TRBV12-5 and TRBJ2-2; perhaps TRBD1 as D (6 bases). Germline lookup yields CDR1 LGHNT and CDR2 FRNRAP. Trimming cost V 4 bases and J 4 bases, with 7 bases left between them. CDR3 size: 13 residues. CDR3 nucleotide sequence: TGTGCTAGTGGTTCCAGGGGCACCGGGGAGCTGTTTTTT. Residues: CASGSRGTGELFF.

In DNA form, the CDR3 reads TGTGCCTGGAACGGGGGGGGTGAAGCTTTCTTT. Its protein is CAWNGGGEAFF. The chain joins TRBV30 to TRBJ1-1; D is perhaps TRBD1 (5 bases). The CDR3 spans 11 residues. Trimming left V 4 bases short and J 7 bases short, with 10 bases between. CDR1 is GTSNPN and CDR2 is SVGIG in the germline V gene (reference sequence).

The V call is TRBV7-2, the J call TRBJ2-1; D remains unclear. Germline-derived CDR1 and CDR2 are SGHTA and FQGNSA. The CDR3 length is 16 residues. V was pared by 6 bases and J by 9 bases, with 24 bases between. The CDR3 bases are TGTGCCAGCAGTTACACCTTGGCAGCGACGGGCGGTGAGCAGTTCTTC. It translates to CASSYTLAATGGEQFF.

The CDR3 reads CASSKERQGNDEQFF. Here the CDR3 DNA reads TGTGCCAGCAGCAAAGAACGGCAGGGTAACGATGAGCAGTTCTTC. The V call is TRBV21-1, the J call TRBJ2-1; TRBD1 is taken as the D call from the table, unchecked against the DNA. TRBV21-1 is deemed a pseudogene. There are 15 residues in the CDR3.

The rearrangement uses TRBV9 and TRBJ2-2; D is uncertain. This CDR3 region has 13 residues. The V end was cut by 4 bases, the J end by 6 bases, with 10 bases between. Germline loops: CDR1 SGDLS, CDR2 YYNGEE. The DNA of the CDR3 is TGTGCCAGCAGCCCCTTCGCGGCCGGGGAGCTGTTTTTT. Protein product: CASSPFAAGELFF.

The V call is TRBV25-1, the J call TRBJ2-1; D not resolved. The CDR3 consists of 14 residues. V lost 1 base to trimming and J lost 6 bases, with 10 bases between them. Germline V gene sequence: CDR1 MGHDK, CDR2 SYGVNS. This CDR3 reads CASSESSRPNEQFF. The CDR3 region has the DNA TGTGCCAGCAGTGAATCTAGTAGACCCAATGAGCAGTTCTTC.